The clone carrying this TCR beta chain was counted a single time. Original handling: Researchers report that nucleated cell counts were estimated from reference gene primer amplification. Assay: immunoSEQ multiplex PCR; the TCRdb copy retains only in-frame clones and omits some. The V and J calls and the clone size are those of that table, but D and trimming were determined from the DNA. The sample records roughly 330,000 clones, around 83% being singletons. This sample stems from a study of blood T cell repertoires in COVID-19. Across the study: The United States, Italy and Spain provided the acute and convalescent COVID-19 samples. PBMCs, B-cell-depleted T cells, or T cells were the source of the cDNA or gDNA that made up the material.

This receptor was identified in a woman between 45 and 65 years old with acute or convalescent COVID-19. The specimen was peripheral blood.

In DNA form, the CDR3 reads TGTGCCAGCAGTGAATCTCCCCCGGGGGCCTACAATGAGCAGTTCTTC. Protein: CASSESPPGAYNEQFF. This rearrangement joins TRBV25-1 to TRBJ2-1; D may be TRBD2 (6 bases). Trimming shortened V by 1 base and J by 2 bases, and 12 bases separated the two germline ends. In germline, CDR1 is MGHDK, CDR2 SYGVNS. There are 16 residues in the CDR3. Full variable domain (rest looked up from reference TRBV25-1 and TRBJ2-1): EADIYQTPRYLVIGTGKKITLECSQTMGHDKMYWYQQDPGMELHLIHYSYGVNSTEKGDLSSESTVSRIRTEHFPLTLESARPSHTSQYLCASSESPPGAYNEQFFGPGTRLTVL.